This passage covers 4 T cell receptor beta chains from one sample sequenced in a study of control samples from healthy donors and cancer patients. Data came from immunoSEQ multiplex PCR; TCRdb stores just in-frame clones and leaves some out. Among more than 65,000 clones listed, about 83% were seen once. The sequencing sample was made of blood. The receptors were gathered from a man between 60 and 75 years old in good health.

The chain has TRBV6-1 and TRBJ1-5; tentatively, D is TRBD1 (5 bases). Trimming took off 7 bases at V and 1 base at J, with 11 bases between the two ends. The CDR3 sequence is 14 residues long. Germline CDR1 MNHNS, CDR2 SASEGT. This CDR3 is CASTPRDSNQPQHF. For the CDR3, the DNA is TGTGCCAGCACCCCCCGGGACAGCAATCAGCCCCAGCATTTT.

This chain links TRBV19 with TRBJ2-2; 10 bases map to TRBD2. Germline assignment: CDR1 LNHDA and CDR2 SQIVND (reference sequence). This CDR3 is built from 15 residues. The ends lost 5 bases at V and 5 bases at J; junction bases unmatched: 5. CDR3 coding DNA: TGTGCCAGTAGTGAAGAACTAGCGGGGACCGGGGAGCTGTTTTTT. It codes for CASSEELAGTGELFF.

The J gene is TRBJ2-3, the V gene TRBV9; a possible D gene is TRBD2 (6 bases). Trimming took off 2 bases at V and 6 bases at J, with 16 bases between the two ends. Germline CDR1 reads SGDLS; CDR2 reads YYNGEE. The CDR3 runs to 15 residues. This chain's CDR3 is CASSVAAGRMDTQYF. CDR3 DNA sequence: TGTGCCAGCAGCGTGGCGGCGGGAAGGATGGATACGCAGTATTTT.

The chain joins TRBV7-2 to TRBJ1-3, with D unclear. In germline, CDR1 is SGHTA, CDR2 FQGNSA. The CDR3 length is 15 residues. V lost 1 base and J 0 bases, leaving 7 bases between the germline ends. The CDR3 DNA sequence: TGTGCCAGCAGCTTAGACCAGGCCTCTGGAAACACCATATATTTT. It is translated as CASSLDQASGNTIYF.